This paragraph reports one T cell receptor beta chain. No antigen is known for it. The data were taken from a study of T cell clonotyping in hematopoietic cell transplantation. Turning to the study itself: Cytoreduction preceded collection of pretransplant recipient samples. General study points: Few recipient clonotypes overlapped donors; over 97% were de novo at given depth.

Sequencing used immunoSEQ multiplex PCR; TCRdb keeps in-frame clones, though not all of them. The data show about 76,000 clones, almost 97% seen once. Time point in this sample: recipient sample about 28 days before transplant, after cytoreduction. CDR1 is DFQATT, CDR2 SNEGSKA, per germline (reference sequence). This CDR3 region has 10 residues. The ends were cut back, 6 bases at V and 6 bases at J, with 7 bases in the middle. The chain employs TRBV20-1 and TRBJ2-3; D not certain. The material sequenced was peripheral blood mononuclear cells, taken before stem cell transplant. This receptor was taken from a woman in her forties or fifties with acute myeloid leukemia. Some clones in this sample may be carry-over from other donors' samples. CDR3 in amino acids: CSAPTDTQYF. For the CDR3, the DNA is TGCAGTGCCCCGACCGATACGCAGTATTTT.